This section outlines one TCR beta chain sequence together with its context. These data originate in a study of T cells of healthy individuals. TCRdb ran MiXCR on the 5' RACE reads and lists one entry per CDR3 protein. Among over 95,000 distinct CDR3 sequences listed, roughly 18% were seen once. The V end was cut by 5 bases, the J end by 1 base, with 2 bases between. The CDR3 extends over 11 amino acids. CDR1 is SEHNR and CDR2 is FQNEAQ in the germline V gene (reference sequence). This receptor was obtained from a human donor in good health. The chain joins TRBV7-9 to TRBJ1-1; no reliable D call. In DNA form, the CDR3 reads TGTGCCAGCAGCACGAACACTGAAGCTTTCTTT. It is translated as CASSTNTEAFF. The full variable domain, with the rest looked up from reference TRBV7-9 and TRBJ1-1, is DTGVSQNPRHKITKRGQNVTFRCDPISEHNRLYWYRQTLGQGPEFLTYFQNEAQLEKSRLLSDRFSAERPKGSFSTLEIQRTEQGDSAMYLCASSTNTEAFFGQGTRLTVV.